The source of this T cell receptor beta chain is a study of spatial heterogeneity in lung cancer. On the study more broadly: The donor population consisted of approximately 68 patients with untreated, early-stage non-small cell lung cancer. PBMC samples from follow-up, when available, were sequenced at a median of approximately two years post-resection. Detected sequences consistently included more beta-chain ones than alpha-chain ones.

TCRdb re-called the 5' RACE reads through MiXCR, storing one row per CDR3 protein. The sample includes about 50,000 distinct CDR3 sequences, roughly 7.4% of them seen just once. As to time point: blood at routine non-recurrence follow-up after resection. From tumor, nontumor lung or frozen PBMC, whole RNA was taken unsorted for sequencing. With respect to this clonotype: Antigen unknown.

Notes on the study in general: Relative to follow-up, resection was when ubiquitous expanded tumor TCRs appeared more in blood.

This clonotype was obtained from a female donor with early-stage non-small cell lung cancer. The source material was PBMCs, sampled at follow-up.

This CDR3 reads CASSWDRNTEAFF. Written as DNA, the CDR3 is TGTGCCAGCAGTTGGGACAGGAACACTGAAGCTTTCTTT. V and J are TRBV11-3 and TRBJ1-1; the match to TRBD1 covers 7 bases. CDR1 is SGHNT and CDR2 is YENEEA in the germline V gene. Trimming took 6 bases from V and 1 from J; bases not matched to a gene: 2. The CDR3 totals 13 residues. The full variable domain, in which reference TRBV11-3 and TRBJ1-1 provide the parts outside the CDR3, is EAGVVQSPRYKIIEKKQPVAFWCNPISGHNTLYWYLQNLGQGPELLIRYENEEAVDDSQLPKDRFSAERLKGVDSTLKIQPAELGDSAVYLCASSWDRNTEAFFGQGTRLTVV.